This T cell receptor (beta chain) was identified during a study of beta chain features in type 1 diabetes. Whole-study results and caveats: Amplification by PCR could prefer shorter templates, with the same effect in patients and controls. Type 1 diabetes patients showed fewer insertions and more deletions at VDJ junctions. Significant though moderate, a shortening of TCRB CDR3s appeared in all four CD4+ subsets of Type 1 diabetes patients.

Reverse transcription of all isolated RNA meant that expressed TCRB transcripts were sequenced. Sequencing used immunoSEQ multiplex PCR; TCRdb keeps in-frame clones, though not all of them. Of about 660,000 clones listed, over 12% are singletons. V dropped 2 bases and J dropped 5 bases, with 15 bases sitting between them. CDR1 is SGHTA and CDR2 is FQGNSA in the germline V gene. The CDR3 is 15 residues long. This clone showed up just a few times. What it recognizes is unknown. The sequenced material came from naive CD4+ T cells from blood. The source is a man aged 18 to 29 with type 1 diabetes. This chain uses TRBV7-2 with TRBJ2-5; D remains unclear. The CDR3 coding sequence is TGTGCCAGCAGCTTATCTCCAGGCAGTCAGGAGACCCAGTACTTC. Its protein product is CASSLSPGSQETQYF. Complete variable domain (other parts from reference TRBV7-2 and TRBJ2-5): GAGVSQSPSNKVTEKGKDVELRCDPISGHTALYWYRQSLGQGLEFLIYFQGNSAPDKSGLPSDRFSAERTGGSVSTLTIQRTQQEDSAVYLCASSLSPGSQETQYFGPGTRLLVL.